This is a list of T cell receptor beta chains from one sample in a study of T-cell reconstitution after alpha-beta-depleted transplantation in children. TCRdb itself ran the PCR reads through MiXCR, one entry per CDR3 protein. Of 480,000 or so distinct CDR3 sequences listed, approximately 10% are singletons. Sequencing used PBMCs, obtained before TCRalphabeta/CD19-depleted stem cell transplant. The receptors shown here come from a child aged 2-9 years with inherited bone marrow failure, due to receive a stem cell transplant. The CDR3 runs from the conserved cysteine through the conserved F or W. Size is stated for part of the rows, as once, few or many counts, or as a class when the clone is expanded.

TRBJ2-1	many	TRBV27	CASSADSNNEQFF
TRBJ2-2	many	TRBV9	CASSVGSGGYTGELFF
TRBJ2-5	many	TRBV15	CATSRAPRRETQYF
TRBJ2-7	many	TRBV12-3/TRBV12-4	CASRAQGKEALDEQYF
TRBJ1-1	many	TRBV27	CASRRGGDTEAFF
TRBJ2-7	.	TRBV28	CASSLNSGPLAYEQYF
TRBJ2-1	many	TRBV4-3	CASSHRPTEQFF
TRBJ1-1	.	TRBV12-2	CASRSDDANTEAFF
TRBJ2-7	.	TRBV28	CASSPPYAGTSGSSDF
TRBJ2-6	.	TRBV7-8	CASSPTGPGANVLTF
TRBJ2-7	many	TRBV28	CASSFLQGSYEQYF
TRBJ2-3	few	TRBV27	CASMTGGSTDTQYF
TRBJ2-5	few	TRBV14	CASSERRKRYRETQYF
TRBJ2-1	many	TRBV7-2	CASSLAAARYNEQFF
TRBJ2-7	few	TRBV12-3/TRBV12-4	CASTRTSGPYEQYF
TRBJ2-5	many	TRBV20-1	CSASGLAENQETQYF
TRBJ2-2	many	TRBV28	CATKLAGGPGGIGELFF
TRBJ1-1	.	TRBV19	CASSKVHSGYTEAFF
TRBJ1-2	many	TRBV25-1	CASRRSNWDYGYTF
TRBJ2-7	few	TRBV4-2	CASTNLAGEGSEQYF
TRBJ1-5	many	TRBV15	CATSRDGTLSNQPQHF
TRBJ2-7	many	TRBV28	CASSIRGTLYEQYF
TRBJ1-1	.	TRBV5-1	CASSPGAGGEAFF
TRBJ2-2	many	TRBV6-2/TRBV6-3	CASQDRAAKLTGELFF
TRBJ2-1	many	TRBV13	CASSQRAFYVGNEQFF
TRBJ1-5	.	TRBV7-8	CASTLVGGNQPQHF
TRBJ2-1	.	TRBV28	CATLGKGNEQFF
TRBJ2-1	many	TRBV20-1	CSASMAPSSYNEQFF
TRBJ2-3	many	TRBV5-1	CASSRSKGSPDTQYF
TRBJ1-2	many	TRBV11-2	CASSLDYEGSNYGYTF
TRBJ2-6	many	TRBV18	CASSSKQGPGANVLTF
TRBJ2-3	many	TRBV20-1	CSAISVGTDTQYF
TRBJ2-3	many	TRBV27	CASSPNLGATDTQYF